This T cell receptor (beta chain) was documented in a study of cytomegalovirus exposure and HLA in healthy donors. Across the whole study: The Caucasian-associated ancestry cluster held more than 80% of 300 to 450 genotyped donors. Notes on the study in general: What a later analysis reportedly showed was that an Asian-associated ancestry cluster had fewer N-insertions than the approximately 670-donor mean. TCR beta V- and J-gene trimming, according to a later analysis, was linked to a missense DCLRE1C variant.

In germline, CDR1 is SQVTM, CDR2 ANQGSEA. V lost 5 bases and J lost 1, with 8 bases in between. There are 13 residues in the CDR3. Remarks on this clone: Its antigen is undetermined.

PCR was performed using 60 Vbeta and 13 Jbeta primers. Per the original methods: Some 11 million of the 80 million or so unique TCR beta chains counted in a later analysis were shared. Sequenced by immunoSEQ multiplex PCR; TCRdb stores in-frame clones only, minus some. V, J and clone size are taken as reported in that table, and D and trimming were inferred from the DNA itself. The top ten hold approximately 2.2% of the sample, which has around 91,000 clones, roughly 67% seen once. V is TRBV29-1 and J is TRBJ2-2, with a tentative D call TRBD2 (5 bases). The source is a human donor in good health. Sample: PBMCs. CDR3 DNA sequence: TGCAGCGTTTTAGGACTGAACACCGGGGAGCTGTTTTTT. It is translated as CSVLGLNTGELFF.